Listed below are T cell receptor beta chains from one sample, sequenced in a study of shared clonotypes between healthy human individuals. TCRdb's table, derived via immunoSEQ multiplex PCR, lists solely in-frame clones and lacks some. This table has millions of clones, more than 80% appearing once. The material sequenced was naive CD4+ T cells sorted from blood. The receptor source for this set is a man aged 18 to 30 in good health. CDR3s include the opening cysteine and the closing phenylalanine or tryptophan. Fields, in order: J gene, V gene, clone size, D gene, CDR3 protein, CDR3 DNA. D genes are given only for firm matches. The size entry is marked missing in some rows and otherwise reads once, few, many or a size class.

TRBJ2-7 | TRBV5-1 | NA | TRBD1 | CASSLAPGQSYEQYF | TGCGCCAGCAGCTTGGCGCCGGGACAGTCCTACGAGCAGTACTTC
TRBJ1-2 | TRBV5-6 | NA | TRBD1 | CASLGGTGANGYTF | TGTGCCAGCTTGGGCGGGACAGGGGCTAATGGCTACACCTTC
TRBJ2-6 | TRBV6-1 | once | NA | CASSERYSGANVLTF | TGTGCCAGCAGTGAAAGATACTCTGGGGCCAACGTCCTGACTTTC
TRBJ1-5 | TRBV28 | NA | NA | CASSWGEKRNQPQHF | TGTGCCAGCAGTTGGGGGGAGAAGCGCAATCAGCCCCAGCATTTT
TRBJ1-1 | TRBV7-8 | NA | NA | CASRGNTEAFF | TGTGCCAGTCGAGGGAACACTGAAGCTTTCTTT
TRBJ2-1 | TRBV6-6 | NA | TRBD2 | CASRGGFRYNEQFF | TGTGCCAGCAGGGGGGGGTTCCGCTACAATGAGCAGTTCTTC
TRBJ2-2 | TRBV7-9 | NA | NA | CASSPNRDTGELFF | TGTGCCAGCAGCCCCAACAGGGACACCGGGGAGCTGTTTTTT
TRBJ2-5 | TRBV4-2 | once | NA | CASSQPPGETQYF | TGTGCCAGCAGCCAACCCCCGGGGGAGACCCAGTACTTC
TRBJ1-5 | TRBV6-5 | NA | NA | CASSRTGSNQPQHF | TGTGCCAGCAGCCGTACAGGGAGCAATCAGCCCCAGCATTTT
TRBJ2-7 | TRBV6-5 | NA | NA | CASSRHGGSGEQYF | TGTGCCAGCTCCAGGCACGGGGGCTCGGGCGAGCAGTACTTC
TRBJ1-6 | TRBV30 | NA | NA | CAWIRSKAGVDSPLHF | TGTGCCTGGATCCGGAGTAAGGCAGGGGTAGATTCACCCCTCCACTTT
TRBJ1-1 | TRBV28 | NA | NA | CASSPPQGIMNTEAFF | TGTGCCAGCAGCCCGCCTCAGGGGATTATGAACACTGAAGCTTTCTTT
TRBJ1-5 | TRBV5-1 | NA | NA | CASSLLGDQPQHF | TGCGCCAGCAGCTTGTTGGGAGATCAGCCCCAGCATTTT
TRBJ2-2 | TRBV5-1 | NA | NA | CASSPGRANTGELFF | TGCGCCAGCAGCCCCGGACGGGCGAACACCGGGGAGCTGTTTTTT
TRBJ2-7 | TRBV7-9 | once | NA | CASSPGASYEQYF | TGTGCCAGCAGCCCCGGGGCCTCCTACGAGCAGTACTTC
TRBJ2-1 | TRBV6-1 | NA | NA | CASSGRSALGNEQFF | TGTGCCAGCAGTGGTCGGTCGGCCCTGGGCAATGAGCAGTTCTTC
TRBJ2-3 | TRBV27 | NA | TRBD1 | CASSLGQGSYDTQYF | TGTGCCAGCAGCTTGGGACAGGGGTCGTATGATACGCAGTATTTT
TRBJ2-7 | TRBV4-1 | few | NA | CASSQDRAGWDEQYF | TGCGCCAGCAGCCAAGATAGAGCAGGTTGGGACGAGCAGTACTTC
TRBJ2-2 | TRBV5-8 | NA | NA | CASSLGQTSRNTGELFF | TGTGCCAGCAGCTTGGGACAGACCTCTCGGAACACCGGGGAGCTGTTTTTT
TRBJ2-3 | TRBV2 | once | NA | CASSGLRSDTQYF | TGTGCCAGCTCGGGACTGAGGTCGGATACGCAGTATTTT
TRBJ1-6 | TRBV10-3 | once | TRBD1 | CAISESLTAGGNSPLHF | TGTGCCATCAGTGAGTCGCTCACGGCAGGGGGCAATTCACCCCTCCACTTT
TRBJ1-6 | TRBV19 | NA | TRBD1 | CASGAGGNSPLHF | TGTGCCAGCGGGGCAGGGGGAAATTCACCCCTCCACTTT
TRBJ2-3 | TRBV10-3 | NA | TRBD2 | CAISGGSTDTQYF | TGTGCCATCAGCGGGGGGAGCACAGATACGCAGTATTTT
TRBJ2-7 | TRBV10-3 | NA | TRBD2 | CATLAGGLDEQYF | TGTGCCACCTTAGCGGGAGGGCTTGACGAGCAGTACTTC
TRBJ2-2 | TRBV4-3 | NA | NA | CASSQVVGATGELFF | TGCGCCAGCAGCCAAGTTGTGGGAGCCACCGGGGAGCTGTTTTTT
TRBJ2-7 | TRBV11-2 | NA | NA | CASSSNRVTYEQYF | TGTGCCAGCAGCTCCAACAGGGTAACCTACGAGCAGTACTTC
TRBJ2-3 | TRBV6-5 | NA | TRBD2 | CASAQLLAGTDTQYF | TGTGCCAGCGCCCAGTTACTAGCGGGCACAGATACGCAGTATTTT
TRBJ2-7 | TRBV6-6 | NA | NA | CASRSTGEVSYEQYF | TGTGCCAGCAGGTCTACAGGGGAGGTTTCCTACGAGCAGTACTTC